This TCR beta chain was identified in a study of blood T cell repertoires in COVID-19 (dated by TCRdb to the early 2020s). Regarding the study in general: The collaborator samples originated in the United States, Italy and Spain and spanned the acute and convalescent phases of COVID-19. Samples were obtained from the ongoing ImmuneRACE study (first 160 participants) and from roughly 1,300 subjects provided by 6 global collaborators. Deeply sampled blood TCRbeta repertoires from subjects exposed to, actively infected with, or recovered from COVID-19 were included in the dataset. The repertoires were released in a freely available public database meant as a resource for research on the immune response to SARS-CoV-2. HLA class I and class II types, where available, came from metadata supplied by the sample provider rather than from assay-based typing. The sample metadata nearly always contained a de-identified subject ID, COVID-19 status, age in years and sex. The material from the prospective study consisted of cDNA or gDNA derived from T cells, B-cell-depleted T cells, or PBMCs. Broad study findings and their caveats: The amount of clinical and demographic metadata varied by source and participant and was provided uncurated.

The CDR3 holds 11 amino acids from the cysteine to the phenylalanine. CDR3 DNA is the only sequence kept; it has 33 bases, read in frame from the first base. V is clipped by 7 bases and J by 8 bases, and the sequence between their germline boundaries is 8 bases long. The germline V gene encodes CDR1 SNHLY and CDR2 FYNNEI. Each collaborating institution followed its own protocols to collect whole blood in K2EDTA tubes. For TCRbeta analysis, collaborators shipped samples in one of three forms: frozen whole blood, isolated PBMCs, or DNA extracted from either of those sample types. TCRbeta CDR3 regions were amplified from genomic DNA using the immunoSEQ Assay, a bias-controlled multiplex PCR. In the original analysis: Nucleated cell counts per sample were estimated from amplification of reference gene primers within the assay. To quantify the absolute abundance of each unique TCRbeta CDR3 rearrangement, sequence reads were collapsed and filtered. For each sample, productive Simpson clonality was calculated as the square root of Simpson's diversity index over productive rearrangements. The clones in this table, taken by TCRdb from immuneACCESS, are in-frame only. Not every clone is retained; where verified, under half of the shortfall comes from an unresolved V gene, and the cause of the rest is unknown. V and J calls and clone size come straight from that table; D and trimming were deduced from the DNA. Present in this sample are some 350,000 clones, more than 70% of which were seen just once. 2.5% to 3% of the sample is held by the ten biggest clonotypes.

As regards this clone: There is no known antigen for this receptor. There are no base qualities to consult, and no much larger clone falls within one base.

The sequencing sample was made of peripheral blood. The origin of this receptor is a man aged 25 to 40 with active or convalescent COVID-19. Recombination linked TRBV2 to TRBJ2-2; confidence is insufficient to name the D gene. The encoded CDR3 is CASTFPGELFF. The nucleotides are TGTGCCAGCACCTTCCCTGGGGAGCTGTTTTTT.